One sample yielded the 25 T cell receptor beta chains listed below, sequenced in a study of long-term antiretroviral therapy in people with HIV. Researchers ran immunoSEQ v3.0 at survey level. Sequencing was performed with immunoSEQ multiplex PCR; in TCRdb, only in-frame clones are kept and a portion is missing. The table includes 25,000 to 35,000 clones, 70% to 90% detected once. The sample consisted of unsorted PBMCs, taken 1.8 years after starting antiretroviral therapy. The source is a woman aged 18-35 years with HIV.

J is TRBJ1-1 and V is TRBV7-2; D is uncertain. Germline loops: CDR1 SGHTA, CDR2 FQGNSA. V was trimmed by 4 bases and J by 7 bases, leaving 10 bases between them. The CDR3 is made up of 12 amino acids. The CDR3 DNA reads as TGTGCCAGCAGCTCATTCTGGGGTGAAGCTTTCTTT. This encodes CASSSFWGEAFF.

The chain combines TRBV25-1 with TRBJ1-5, with D uncertain. Germline values: CDR1 MGHDK, CDR2 SYGVNS. V was clipped by 2 bases and J by 9 bases, with 11 bases between them. The CDR3 covers 13 residues. For the CDR3, the DNA is TGTGCCAGCAGTGAAGACTTAACTTTGCCCCAGCATTTT. Protein: CASSEDLTLPQHF. Full variable domain (missing parts from reference TRBV25-1 and TRBJ1-5): EADIYQTPRYLVIGTGKKITLECSQTMGHDKMYWYQQDPGMELHLIHYSYGVNSTEKGDLSSESTVSRIRTEHFPLTLESARPSHTSQYLCASSEDLTLPQHFGDGTRLSIL.

The chain is built from TRBV7-9 and TRBJ2-4; 9 positions match TRBD1. The length of the CDR3 is 18 residues. CDR1 is SEHNR, CDR2 FQNEAQ, per germline (reference sequence). V lost 1 base to trimming and J lost 1 base; unmatched junction nucleotides: 8. The CDR3 bases are TGTGCCAGCAGCTTAGGAACCCGGGACAGGGTCGCCAAAAACATTCAGTACTTC. Amino acid sequence: CASSLGTRDRVAKNIQYF.

This clone was seen only a few times. This chain joins TRBV7-2 and TRBJ1-1; 9 bases align to TRBD1. The germline V gene has CDR1 SGHTA and CDR2 FQGNSA. J was trimmed by 4 bases and V by 4 bases; bases with no gene match: 4. This CDR3 comprises 14 residues. The CDR3 is CASSSGTGTTEAFF. The CDR3 region has the DNA TGTGCCAGCAGCTCCGGGACAGGGACCACTGAAGCTTTCTTT.

In DNA form, the CDR3 reads TGCGCCAGCAGTGAGTCGAAAAGTTTCGGCGGGAGGGCCCCAGATACGCAGTATTTT. Translated, it gives CASSESKSFGGRAPDTQYF. The V and J genes are TRBV10-1 and TRBJ2-3, with 9 bases fitting TRBD2. J gave up 4 bases and V 0 bases, and 14 bases lay outside the gene matches. Germline CDR1 is WNHNN and CDR2 is SYGVQD (reference sequence). The CDR3 is 19 residues long.

The rearrangement links TRBV2 to TRBJ2-7; D is unclear. Germline V gene sequence: CDR1 SNHLY, CDR2 FYNNEI. The CDR3 loop spans 14 amino acids. The ends were cut back, 6 bases at V and 1 base at J, with 13 bases in the middle. Here the CDR3 DNA reads TGTGCCAGCAGGGCCTTAGTTGCGTCCTACGAGCAGTACTTC. Amino acid sequence: CASRALVASYEQYF.

The chain recombines TRBV4-3 with TRBJ2-7; TRBD1 aligns across 9 bases. The CDR3 length is 14 residues. Germline trimming cut 3 bases from V and 6 bases from J; bases unmatched to any gene: 6. Per the germline V gene, CDR1 is LGHNA and CDR2 is YSLEER. The CDR3 coding sequence is TGCGCCAGCAGCCATCGGGACAGGGATCGCGAGCAGTACTTC. Translating gives CASSHRDRDREQYF.

The J gene is TRBJ2-3, the V gene TRBV5-6; D may be TRBD2 (5 bases). The germline CDR1 and CDR2 sequences are SGHDT and YYEEEE. V lost 0 bases to trimming and J lost 7 bases, with 15 bases between them. CDR3 length: 15 amino acids. CDR3 coding DNA: TGTGCCAGCAGCTTGGGGCGGGTAAGAGGAAATACGCAGTATTTT. This gives the protein CASSLGRVRGNTQYF. The full variable domain, completed using reference TRBV5-6 and TRBJ2-3, is DAGVTQSPTHLIKTRGQQVTLRCSPKSGHDTVSWYQQALGQGPQFIFQYYEEEERQRGNFPDRFSGHQFPNYSSELNVNALLLGDSALYLCASSLGRVRGNTQYFGPGTRLTVL.

The chain uses TRBV7-3 and TRBJ2-1, with D unclear. This CDR3 spans 12 amino acids. Trimming cost V 5 bases and J 4 bases, with 6 bases left between them. Per germline, CDR1 SGHTA and CDR2 FQGTGA. The CDR3 here is CASSQDYNEQFF. The CDR3 DNA reads as TGTGCCAGCAGCCAAGATTACAATGAGCAGTTCTTC.

The rearrangement uses TRBV21-1 and TRBJ2-7. TRBV21-1 is noted as a pseudogene. This CDR3 has 17 amino acids. The CDR3 sequence is CASSPPRTHPWVYEQYF. DNA of the CDR3: TGTGCCAGCAGCCCGCCCAGGACCCACCCTTGGGTCTACGAGCAGTACTTC.

The chain combines TRBV10-1 with TRBJ1-2, with 8 bases fitting TRBD1. Per the germline V gene, CDR1 is WNHNN and CDR2 is SYGVQD (reference sequence). J gave up 0 bases and V 5 bases, and 5 bases lay outside the gene matches. This CDR3 contains 15 residues. This chain's CDR3 is CASSPDRASNYGYTF. The CDR3 bases are TGCGCCAGCAGTCCGGACAGGGCCTCTAACTATGGCTACACCTTC.

J is TRBJ2-3 and V is TRBV6-1; D remains unclear. The germline gives CDR1 MNHNS, CDR2 SASEGT. Trimming shortened V by 7 bases and J by 2 bases, and 13 bases separated the two germline ends. The CDR3 runs to 14 residues. The CDR3 region has the DNA TGTGCCAGCACCAAGAGTTGGAACACAGATACGCAGTATTTT. This translates into CASTKSWNTDTQYF.

In nucleotides, the CDR3 is TGTGCCAGCAGCACTGGCCGGGGGGACGACACTGAAGCTTTCTTT. As protein: CASSTGRGDDTEAFF. The J gene is TRBJ1-1, the V gene TRBV4-2; tentative D call: TRBD1 (5 bases). This CDR3 spans 15 amino acids. The germline CDR1 and CDR2 sequences are LGHNA and YNFKEQ. Trimming took off 5 bases at V and 3 bases at J, with 16 bases between the two ends.

This chain links TRBV10-3 with TRBJ2-7; 8 bases are shared with TRBD1. This CDR3 is built from 13 residues. V shed 10 bases and J 3 bases; nucleotides not matched to a gene: 8. Germline CDR1 ENHRY, CDR2 SYGVKD. The CDR3: CATTGTGFYEQYF. For the CDR3, the DNA is TGTGCCACCACCGGGACAGGTTTCTACGAGCAGTACTTC.

This clone was picked up one time. The V call is TRBV5-8, the J call TRBJ1-1; possibly TRBD1 for D (6 bases). The CDR3 extends over 14 amino acids. V was shortened by 2 bases and J by 2 bases, with 10 bases between the two germline ends. Germline-derived CDR1 and CDR2 are SGHTS and YDEGEE. The CDR3 DNA follows: TGTGCCAGCAGCTTCCGGGACATCAACACTGAAGCTTTCTTT. Protein: CASSFRDINTEAFF.

As DNA, the CDR3 is TGTGCCAGCAGTTTTCCTGCAGGTACTAGCGGGAGGGCCAGGAATGAGCAGTTCTTC. Its protein is CASSFPAGTSGRARNEQFF. The rearrangement links TRBV28 to TRBJ2-1, with 13 positions matching TRBD2. V gave up 3 bases and J gave up 7 bases; unmatched junction bases: 15. Per germline, CDR1 MDHEN and CDR2 SYDVKM. The CDR3 is 19 residues long.

The chain recombines TRBV10-1 with TRBJ1-1, with a possible D match to TRBD1 (6 bases). V was cut by 3 bases and J by 1 base, with 12 bases left in between. Germline CDR1 reads WNHNN; CDR2 reads SYGVQD (reference sequence). The CDR3 runs 15 residues. The CDR3 sequence: CASSEGQTENTEAFF. For the CDR3, the DNA is TGCGCCAGCAGTGAAGGACAGACGGAGAACACTGAAGCTTTCTTT.

The chain joins TRBV2 to TRBJ2-7; D perhaps matches TRBD2 (5 bases). The V and J ends lost 8 bases and 1 base respectively, with 9 bases between them. CDR3 size: 12 residues. The germline V gene has CDR1 SNHLY and CDR2 FYNNEI. CDR3 residues: CASEAESYEQYF. The CDR3 DNA reads as TGTGCCAGCGAAGCGGAGTCCTACGAGCAGTACTTC. The full variable domain, with the rest looked up from reference TRBV2 and TRBJ2-7, is EPEVTQTPSHQVTQMGQEVILRCVPISNHLYFYWYRQILGQKVEFLVSFYNNEISEKSEIFDDQFSVERPDGSNFTLKIRSTKLEDSAMYFCASEAESYEQYFGPGTRLTVT.

The chain joins TRBV9 to TRBJ2-5, with no clear D. In germline, CDR1 is SGDLS, CDR2 YYNGEE. The CDR3 spans 10 residues. Trimming took 7 bases from V and 5 from J, leaving 6 bases between them. The CDR3: CASAGETQYF. CDR3 nucleotides: TGTGCCAGCGCTGGGGAGACCCAGTACTTC.

The chain combines TRBV7-3 with TRBJ1-1; D is possibly TRBD1 (5 bases). The V gene lost 6 bases and the J gene lost 7 bases, with 15 bases spanning the gap. CDR3 length: 13 amino acids. CDR1 SGHTA and CDR2 FQGTGA come from the germline V gene. The CDR3 DNA is TGTGCCAGCAGAAACGGGGGGTCCCTTGAAGCTTTCTTT. Protein sequence: CASRNGGSLEAFF.

By its share, this clone is medium-sized. This chain joins TRBV18 and TRBJ1-1; tentative D call: TRBD1 (6 bases). The CDR3 is 15 amino acids. Germline V gene sequence: CDR1 KGHSH, CDR2 LQKENI. Trimming took off 0 bases at V and 1 base at J, with 9 bases between the two ends. The chain's CDR3 is CASSPPGQQNTEAFF. DNA of the CDR3: TGTGCCAGCTCACCACCTGGACAGCAGAACACTGAAGCTTTCTTT.

V and J are TRBV5-5 and TRBJ2-6; unclear D gene. This CDR3 is built from 16 residues. CDR1 is SGHKS, CDR2 YYEKEE, per germline (reference sequence). Trimming left V 3 bases short and J 1 base short, with 11 bases between. The CDR3 sequence: CASSSWLPSGANVLTF. The CDR3 region has the DNA TGTGCCAGCAGCTCGTGGCTGCCATCTGGGGCCAACGTCCTGACTTTC.

CDR3 nucleotides: TGTGCCAGCAGGCCTGACAGGGCTGGGGCCAACGTCCTGACTTTC. Translated, it gives CASRPDRAGANVLTF. The chain is built from TRBV6-5 and TRBJ2-6, with TRBD1 matching over 7 bases. CDR3 size: 15 residues. Germline assignment: CDR1 MNHEY and CDR2 SVGAGI. J was trimmed by 2 bases and V by 6 bases; bases with no gene match: 4.

Turning to this clone: One junction end disagrees with the germline gene, perhaps due to a read error. The chain recombines TRBV6-1 with TRBJ2-4, with D perhaps matching TRBD2 (6 bases). The CDR3 is 13 amino acids. From germline, CDR1 is MNHNS and CDR2 SASEGT. The CDR3 protein is CASSEGPQTGVDF. DNA for the CDR3: TGTGCCAGCAGTGAAGGTCCCCAGACGGGGGTCGACTTC.

The CDR3 sequence: CASSPTGNQPQHF. The CDR3 region has the DNA TGTGCCAGCTCACCTACAGGGAATCAGCCCCAGCATTTT. V and J are TRBV18 and TRBJ1-5; the D gene is possibly TRBD1 (6 bases). From germline, CDR1 is KGHSH and CDR2 LQKENI. This CDR3 is built from 13 residues. V was shortened by 3 bases and J by 4 bases, with 7 bases between the two germline ends.